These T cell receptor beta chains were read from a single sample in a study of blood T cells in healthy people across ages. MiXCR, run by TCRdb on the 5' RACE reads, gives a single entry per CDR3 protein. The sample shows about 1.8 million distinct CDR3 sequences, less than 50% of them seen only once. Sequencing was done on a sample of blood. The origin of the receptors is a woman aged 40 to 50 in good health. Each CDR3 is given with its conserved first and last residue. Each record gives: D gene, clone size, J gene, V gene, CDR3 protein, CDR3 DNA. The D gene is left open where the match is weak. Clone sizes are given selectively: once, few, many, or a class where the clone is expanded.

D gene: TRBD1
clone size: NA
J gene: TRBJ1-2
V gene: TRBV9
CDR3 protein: CASSVVGTGRNYGYTF
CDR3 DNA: TGTGCCAGCAGCGTCGTGGGGACAGGGAGGAACTATGGCTACACCTTC

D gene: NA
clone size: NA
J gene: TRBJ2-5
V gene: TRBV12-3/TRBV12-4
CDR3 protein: CASSLAGQGTMKTQYF
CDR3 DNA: TGTGCCAGCAGCCTAGCGGGACAGGGGACGATGAAGACCCAGTACTTC

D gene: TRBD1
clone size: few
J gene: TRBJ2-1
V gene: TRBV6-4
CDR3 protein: CASSKTGVNEQFF
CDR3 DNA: TGTGCCAGCAGTAAGACAGGGGTCAATGAGCAGTTCTTC

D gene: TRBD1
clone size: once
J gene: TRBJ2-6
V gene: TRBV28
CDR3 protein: CASRQIRFGTGVAGANALTF
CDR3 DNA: TGTGCCAGCAGGCAAATCCGGTTCGGGACAGGGGTCGCTGGGGCCAACGCCCTGACTTTC

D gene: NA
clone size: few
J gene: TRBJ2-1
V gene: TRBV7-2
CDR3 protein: CASSLSQLSHNEQFF
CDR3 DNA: TGTGCCAGCAGCTTATCCCAACTATCTCACAATGAGCAGTTCTTC

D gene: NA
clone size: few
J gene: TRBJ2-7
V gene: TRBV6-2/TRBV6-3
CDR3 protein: CASSRLGASYEQYF
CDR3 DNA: TGTGCCAGCAGCCGCCTGGGGGCATCCTACGAGCAGTACTTC

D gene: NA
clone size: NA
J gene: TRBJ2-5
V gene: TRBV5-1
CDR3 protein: CASSLDFRGTRETQYF
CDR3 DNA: TGCGCCAGCAGCTTGGATTTTCGGGGAACCAGAGAGACCCAGTACTTC

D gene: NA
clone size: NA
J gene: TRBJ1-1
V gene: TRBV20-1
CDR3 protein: CSASGGPHTEAFF
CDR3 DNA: TGCAGTGCTAGTGGGGGGCCGCACACTGAAGCTTTCTTT

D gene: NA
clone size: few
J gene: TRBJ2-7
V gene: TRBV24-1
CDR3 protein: CATSGRDTSYEQYF
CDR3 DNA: TGTGCCACCAGTGGCCGGGACACCTCCTACGAGCAGTACTTC

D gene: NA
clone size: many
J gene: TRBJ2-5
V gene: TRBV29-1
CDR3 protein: CSVDVGVQETQYF
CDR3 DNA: TGCAGCGTTGATGTCGGGGTCCAAGAGACCCAGTACTTC

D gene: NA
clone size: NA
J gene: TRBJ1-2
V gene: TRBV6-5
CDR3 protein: CASSYSIQTYGYTF
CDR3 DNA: TGTGCCAGCAGTTACTCAATCCAGACCTATGGCTACACCTTC

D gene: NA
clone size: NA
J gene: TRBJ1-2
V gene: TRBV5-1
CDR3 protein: CASSLEGFGAAAYTF
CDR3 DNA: TGCGCCAGCAGCTTGGAGGGGTTTGGTGCCGCCGCCTACACCTTC

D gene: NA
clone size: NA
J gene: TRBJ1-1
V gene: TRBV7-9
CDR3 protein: CASSFPSLGDTEAFF
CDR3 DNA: TGTGCCAGCAGCTTCCCCTCTTTGGGGGACACTGAAGCTTTCTTT

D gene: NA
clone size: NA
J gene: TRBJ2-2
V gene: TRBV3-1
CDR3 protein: CASSHRGVGDTGELFF
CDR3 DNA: TGTGCCAGCAGCCATAGGGGGGTTGGAGACACCGGGGAGCTGTTTTTT

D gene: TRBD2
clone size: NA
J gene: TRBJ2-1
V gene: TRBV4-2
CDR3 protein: CASSQLSGGLVNEQFF
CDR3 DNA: TGTGCCAGCAGCCAGCTTAGCGGGGGGTTAGTTAATGAGCAGTTCTTC

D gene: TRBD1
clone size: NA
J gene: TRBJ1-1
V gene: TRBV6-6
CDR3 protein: CASRSDRENTEAFF
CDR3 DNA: TGTGCCAGCAGGTCGGACAGGGAGAACACTGAAGCTTTCTTT

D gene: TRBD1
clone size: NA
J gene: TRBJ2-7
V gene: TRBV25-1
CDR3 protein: CAIYPRDRESGEQYF
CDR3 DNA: TGTGCCATCTACCCCCGGGACAGGGAATCTGGGGAGCAGTACTTC

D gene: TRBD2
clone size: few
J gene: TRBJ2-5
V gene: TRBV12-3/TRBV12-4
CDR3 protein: CASSLLGEGETQYF
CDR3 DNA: TGTGCCAGCAGTTTACTGGGGGAGGGGGAGACCCAGTACTTC

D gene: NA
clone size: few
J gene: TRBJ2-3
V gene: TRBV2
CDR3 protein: CASSESWGFTDTQYF
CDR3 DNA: TGTGCCAGCAGTGAATCGTGGGGGTTCACAGATACGCAGTATTTT

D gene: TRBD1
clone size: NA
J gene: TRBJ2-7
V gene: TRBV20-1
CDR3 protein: CSTRTGGREQYF
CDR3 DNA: TGCAGCACCAGGACAGGGGGCCGCGAGCAGTACTTC

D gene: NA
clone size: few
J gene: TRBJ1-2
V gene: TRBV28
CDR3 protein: CASRPPGQRYGYTF
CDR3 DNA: TGTGCCAGCAGACCCCCGGGGCAACGCTATGGCTACACCTTC

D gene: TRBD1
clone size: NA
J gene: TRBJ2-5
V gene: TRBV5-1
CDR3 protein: CASSRTRGPVETQYF
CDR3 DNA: TGCGCCAGCAGCAGAACAAGGGGGCCGGTGGAGACCCAGTACTTC

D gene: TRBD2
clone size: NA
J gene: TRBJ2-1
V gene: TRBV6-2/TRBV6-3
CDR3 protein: CASSSGTGGWEQFF
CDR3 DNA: TGTGCCAGCAGTTCCGGGACGGGGGGTTGGGAGCAGTTCTTC

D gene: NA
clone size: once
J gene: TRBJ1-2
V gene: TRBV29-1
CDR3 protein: CSGGDGRNYGYTF
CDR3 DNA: TGCAGCGGTGGGGACGGAAGAAACTATGGCTACACCTTC

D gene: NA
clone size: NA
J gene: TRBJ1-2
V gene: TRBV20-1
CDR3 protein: CSAQSGAQGYTF
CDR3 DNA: TGCAGTGCCCAAAGTGGGGCGCAGGGCTACACCTTC